The TCR beta chain described here comes from a study of blood T cell repertoires in COVID-19. Study-level information: Material from acute and convalescent COVID-19 was sourced from the United States, Italy and Spain. PBMCs, B-cell-depleted T cells, or T cells were the source of the cDNA or gDNA that made up the material.

The germline V gene has CDR1 SGHRS and CDR2 YFSETQ. This CDR3 is 15 amino acids long. V lost 1 base and J lost 2, with 12 bases in between. Original methodology: Cell counts per sample came from amplifying reference gene primers. Assay: immunoSEQ multiplex PCR; the TCRdb copy retains only in-frame clones and omits some. The DNA gave D and trimming, while V, J and clone size come from that table. The sample includes about 120,000 clones, approximately 70% of them seen just once. The clonotype originates from a human donor with acute or convalescent COVID-19. The donor label of this sample is uncertain. Sequences were obtained from peripheral blood. The V call is TRBV5-1, the J call TRBJ1-1; a possible D gene is TRBD1 (5 bases). CDR3 sequence reads: CASSLSTGSNTEAFF. For the CDR3, the DNA is TGCGCCAGCAGCTTGAGTACAGGATCAAACACTGAAGCTTTCTTT. The variable domain in full, with the rest retrieved from reference TRBV5-1 and TRBJ1-1, is KAGVTQTPRYLIKTRGQQVTLSCSPISGHRSVSWYQQTPGQGLQFLFEYFSETQRNKGNFPGRFSGRQFSNSRSEMNVSTLELGDSALYLCASSLSTGSNTEAFFGQGTRLTVV.